The clone carrying this T cell receptor (beta chain) was recorded many times. The antigen remains unidentified. CDR3 and TCR beta VDJ profiling relied on genomic DNA as the template. TCRdb used MiXCR to reprocess the reads, holding one entry per CDR3 protein. The table lists around 150,000 distinct CDR3 sequences, about 48% of them singletons. This sample was included in a study of CD8+CD57+ T cells in acquired aplastic anemia. Turning to the study itself: Average DNA yield from sorted CD4+ and CD8+ cells was roughly 3 ug. Study-level results: Common to patients and controls were twenty-nine CD8+ CDR3 sequences.

It was patients with CD8+CD57+ cell expansion by flow cytometry who were chosen for sequencing. V lost 3 bases to trimming and J lost 6 bases, with 12 bases between them. The CDR3 sequence is 13 residues long. Germline CDR1 reads SGHTA; CDR2 reads FQGNSA. The V and J genes are TRBV7-2 and TRBJ2-7, with no clear D. The sequence derives from a human donor with aplastic anemia. The sequencing input was sorted CD4+, CD8+, or CD8+CD57+ T cells (not recorded which) from PBMCs. The CDR3, as DNA: TGTGCCAGCAGCTTTAGCAAATCTCGCGAGCAGTACTTC. This gives the protein CASSFSKSREQYF.